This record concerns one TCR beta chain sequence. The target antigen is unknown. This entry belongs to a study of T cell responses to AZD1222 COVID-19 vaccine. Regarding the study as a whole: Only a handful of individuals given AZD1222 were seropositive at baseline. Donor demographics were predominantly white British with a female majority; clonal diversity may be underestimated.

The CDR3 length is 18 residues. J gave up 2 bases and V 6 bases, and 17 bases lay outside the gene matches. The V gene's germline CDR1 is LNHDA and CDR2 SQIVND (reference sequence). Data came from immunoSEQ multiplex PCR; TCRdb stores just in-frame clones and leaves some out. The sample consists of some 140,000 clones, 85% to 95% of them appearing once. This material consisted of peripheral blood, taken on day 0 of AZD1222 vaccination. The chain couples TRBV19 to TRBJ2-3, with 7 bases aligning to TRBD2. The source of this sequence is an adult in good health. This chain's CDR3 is CASSHWEGLWGFTDTQYF. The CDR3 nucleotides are TGTGCCAGTAGCCATTGGGAGGGGCTGTGGGGATTCACAGATACGCAGTATTTT.